This T cell receptor (beta chain) was recorded in a study of T-cell memory formation after mild COVID-19. Study-level background: Largely donor-specific TCR clusters were found. Study-level findings and limits: From day 15 to 85, contracting clones were balanced between CD4 and CD8, whereas later expanders leaned toward CD4+. Among contracting clones, CD4+ were mainly CM/EM and CD8+ enriched in EMRA.

Per germline, CDR1 KGHSH and CDR2 LQKENI. The CDR3 is 15 amino acids. Germline trimming cut 3 bases from V and 6 bases from J; bases unmatched to any gene: 9. This clonotype has more than one count but fewer than ten. Antigen specificity is unknown. TCR alpha and TCR beta cDNA libraries with sample barcodes and UMIs came from 5'RACE using constant-segment primers. TCRdb redid the calling of the 5' RACE reads with MiXCR, one entry per CDR3 protein. The repertoire holds some 130,000 distinct CDR3 sequences, roughly 6.2% seen once, with 2% to 2.5% in the top ten. This TCR was recovered from an adult woman who had mild COVID-19 (a few samples of this study predate the infection). Cell type and time point are not known. Specimen: PBMCs or a T cell subset sorted from them (not recorded which). The J gene is TRBJ1-2, the V gene TRBV18, with 8 positions matching TRBD1. This chain's CDR3 is CASSPSLTGAHGYTF. The CDR3 coding sequence is TGTGCCAGCTCACCCTCCTTGACAGGGGCCCATGGCTACACCTTC.